A single sample is the source of the 28 T cell receptor beta chains below, sequenced in a study of cytomegalovirus exposure and HLA in healthy donors. Amplification used 60 Vbeta primers and 13 Jbeta primers. Sequenced by immunoSEQ multiplex PCR; TCRdb stores in-frame clones only, minus some. The sample has roughly 140,000 clones, roughly 80% seen once. Sequenced sample: PBMCs. All receptors derive from a woman in her thirties or forties in good health and CMV-seropositive.

This clone has a handful of counts. J is TRBJ2-3 and V is TRBV5-1; 11 bases match TRBD2. Germline-derived CDR1 and CDR2 are SGHRS and YFSETQ. CDR3 length equals 13 residues. V lost 4 bases to trimming and J lost 9 bases; unmatched junction nucleotides: 4. For the CDR3, the DNA is TGCGCCAGCAGCCCTAGCGGGGGGTGGACGCAGTATTTT. It specifies CASSPSGGWTQYF.

The J gene is TRBJ2-7, the V gene TRBV23-1, with 8 nucleotides matching TRBD1. TRBV23-1 is given ORF status, its function remaining uncertain. The CDR3 runs to 15 residues. Unmatched junction bases numbered 10, after V lost 9 bases and J lost 0 bases. CDR3 sequence: CARPRQGPGSYEQYF. In DNA, the CDR3 is TGCGCCAGGCCGCGACAGGGGCCGGGCTCCTACGAGCAGTACTTC.

The CDR3 DNA follows: TGTGCCTGGACCCGGTCTAGCACAGATACGCAGTATTTT. It encodes CAWTRSSTDTQYF. The V gene is TRBV30, the J gene TRBJ2-3; D remains ambiguous. V was shortened by 4 bases and J by 0 bases, with 8 bases between the two germline ends. The CDR3 length is 13 residues. Germline V CDR1 and CDR2: GTSNPN, SVGIG (reference sequence).

The chain uses TRBV7-2 and TRBJ2-1; TRBD2 matches at 11 bases. The length of the CDR3 is 16 residues. The germline CDR1 and CDR2 sequences are SGHTA and FQGNSA. After removal of 5 bases from V and 3 bases from J, the junction contained 6 bases not matched to a gene. The CDR3 nucleotides are TGTGCCAGCAGCCGACCCGGGACTAGCGGCTACAATGAGCAGTTCTTC. Translating gives CASSRPGTSGYNEQFF.

The rearrangement joins TRBV2 to TRBJ1-2, with D tentatively TRBD1 (5 bases). Trimming cost V 6 bases and J 7 bases, with 15 bases left between them. From germline, CDR1 is SNHLY and CDR2 FYNNEI. The CDR3 extends over 13 amino acids. Written as DNA, the CDR3 is TGTGCCAGCAGCATGGAGACAGCCCCTGGCTACACCTTC. Translating it yields CASSMETAPGYTF. The full variable domain, in which reference TRBV2 and TRBJ1-2 provide the parts outside the CDR3, is EPEVTQTPSHQVTQMGQEVILRCVPISNHLYFYWYRQILGQKVEFLVSFYNNEISEKSEIFDDQFSVERPDGSNFTLKIRSTKLEDSAMYFCASSMETAPGYTFGSGTRLTVV.

J is TRBJ1-6 and V is TRBV5-6; 9 bases line up with TRBD1. Germline V CDR1 and CDR2: SGHDT, YYEEEE. The CDR3 contains 16 residues. Trimming took 1 base from V and 5 from J; bases not matched to a gene: 4. The CDR3 DNA is TGTGCCAGCAGCTTGCAGGGACAGGGAGATAATTCACCCCTCCACTTT. Translated, it gives CASSLQGQGDNSPLHF.

The chain combines TRBV5-1 with TRBJ1-2; no reliable D call. CDR3 length equals 13 residues. The V and J ends lost 0 bases and 4 bases respectively, with 7 bases between them. Per germline, CDR1 SGHRS and CDR2 YFSETQ. The DNA of the CDR3 is TGCGCCAGCAGCTTGGCAGGCTCCTATGGCTACACCTTC. Residues: CASSLAGSYGYTF.

As to this clone: The sample holds other DNA sequences that translate to the same CDR3. The chain carries TRBV9 and TRBJ1-2; 9 bases align to TRBD1. Losses at the gene ends were 0 bases for V and 0 bases for J; bases not matched to a gene: 0. The CDR3 length is 15 residues. The germline gives CDR1 SGDLS, CDR2 YYNGEE. The chain's CDR3 is CASSVGTGANYGYTF. CDR3 nucleotide sequence: TGTGCCAGCAGCGTAGGGACAGGGGCTAACTATGGCTACACCTTC.

This chain joins TRBV21-1 and TRBJ2-6; no check of the table's D call, TRBD1, against the DNA was made. TRBV21-1 is tagged as a pseudogene. The CDR3 sequence is 19 residues long. CDR3 region: CASKKGWGSPPSGANVLTF. The CDR3 DNA reads as TGTGCCAGCAAAAAGGGGTGGGGCTCTCCCCCCTCTGGGGCCAACGTCCTGACTTTC.

V is TRBV11-2 and J is TRBJ1-6; D not certain. The V gene lost 3 bases and the J gene lost 3 bases, with 12 bases spanning the gap. CDR1 is SGHAT, CDR2 FQNNGV, per germline. The length of the CDR3 is 16 residues. In nucleotides, the CDR3 is TGTGCCAGCAGCTTGGCCACCGGGAGCTATAATTCACCCCTCCACTTT. As protein: CASSLATGSYNSPLHF. Based on the CDR3 plus reference TRBV11-2 and TRBJ1-6, the full variable domain is EAGVAQSPRYKIIEKRQSVAFWCNPISGHATLYWYQQILGQGPKLLIQFQNNGVVDDSQLPKDRFSAERLKGVDSTLKIQPAKLEDSAVYLCASSLATGSYNSPLHFGNGTRLTVT.

This chain connects TRBV7-9 to TRBJ1-4, with TRBD1 as a possible D gene (6 bases). Germline CDR1 SEHNR, CDR2 FQNEAQ (reference sequence). The CDR3 is 15 residues long. Trimming took 6 bases from V and 6 from J, leaving 17 bases between them. In DNA form, the CDR3 reads TGTGCCAGCAGGGACGACCGGGACATGGATGAAAAACTGTTTTTT. Protein: CASRDDRDMDEKLFF. The entire variable domain, with the rest obtained from reference TRBV7-9 and TRBJ1-4, is as follows: DTGVSQNPRHKITKRGQNVTFRCDPISEHNRLYWYRQTLGQGPEFLTYFQNEAQLEKSRLLSDRFSAERPKGSFSTLEIQRTEQGDSAMYLCASRDDRDMDEKLFFGSGTQLSVL.

V and J are TRBV2 and TRBJ1-2; 9 bases agree with TRBD1. CDR3 length: 15 amino acids. J lost 8 bases, V lost 0 bases, and 7 bases had no gene match. Germline CDR1 and CDR2: SNHLY and FYNNEI. CDR3 sequence reads: CASSEAGWGQGGYTF. For the CDR3, the DNA is TGTGCCAGCAGTGAAGCTGGGTGGGGACAGGGAGGCTACACCTTC.

This clone was observed a handful of times. J is TRBJ2-7 and V is TRBV2; 7 positions match TRBD2. The J segment lost 0 bases and the V segment lost 2 bases, leaving 16 bases of the junction unmatched. The CDR3 runs to 19 residues. CDR1 is SNHLY and CDR2 is FYNNEI in the germline V gene. The CDR3 region is CASSELGRGFTSSSYEQYF. The CDR3 nucleotides read TGTGCCAGCAGTGAATTGGGGCGGGGGTTCACCTCGAGCTCCTACGAGCAGTACTTC. Together with reference TRBV2 and TRBJ2-7, the CDR3 gives the full variable domain: EPEVTQTPSHQVTQMGQEVILRCVPISNHLYFYWYRQILGQKVEFLVSFYNNEISEKSEIFDDQFSVERPDGSNFTLKIRSTKLEDSAMYFCASSELGRGFTSSSYEQYFGPGTRLTVT.

This clone was detected a few times. The V call is TRBV28, the J call TRBJ2-3; 9 nucleotides agree with TRBD2. CDR3 size: 18 residues. Per the germline V gene, CDR1 is MDHEN and CDR2 is SYDVKM. Germline trimming cut 4 bases from V and 2 bases from J; bases unmatched to any gene: 13. The CDR3 sequence: CASSSPFRLAADTDTQYF. The CDR3, as DNA: TGTGCCAGCAGTTCACCCTTCCGACTAGCGGCGGACACAGATACGCAGTATTTT.

This clone appeared a few times. This chain uses TRBV2 with TRBJ1-5, with 9 bases matching TRBD1. Trimming removed 8 bases from V and 12 bases from J; junction bases left unmatched: 11. CDR1 and CDR2 (germline): SNHLY, FYNNEI. The CDR3 has 13 residues. This CDR3 reads CASSGQGGQGQHF. CDR3 nucleotide sequence: TGTGCCAGCTCGGGACAGGGCGGGCAGGGCCAGCATTTT.

The chain joins TRBV5-1 to TRBJ1-2; tentative D call: TRBD1 (5 bases). CDR1 and CDR2 (germline): SGHRS, YFSETQ. V shed 5 bases and J shed 4 bases, with 9 bases lying between them. CDR3 length equals 12 residues. In DNA, the CDR3 is TGCGCCAGCAGTTCGGGGGGCTATGGCTACACCTTC. Its protein is CASSSGGYGYTF.

This chain joins TRBV29-1 and TRBJ1-1; a weak D match, TRBD1 (5 bases). Germline V gene data show CDR1 as SQVTM and CDR2 as ANQGSEA. This CDR3 contains 14 residues. Trimming pared 4 bases from V and 1 base from J, leaving 13 bases between. CDR3 sequence reads: CSVGGLASNTEAFF. The CDR3 DNA reads TGCAGCGTTGGGGGCCTCGCGTCGAACACTGAAGCTTTCTTT.

This chain uses TRBV6-1 with TRBJ2-1; TRBD2 agrees at 12 bases. Germline V gene sequence: CDR1 MNHNS, CDR2 SASEGT. V lost 2 bases to trimming and J lost 7 bases; unmatched junction nucleotides: 3. This CDR3 is built from 15 residues. The chain's CDR3 is CASSEFLAGGNEQFF. CDR3 sequence (DNA): TGTGCCAGCAGTGAATTCCTAGCGGGGGGGAATGAGCAGTTCTTC.

The chain links TRBV27 to TRBJ2-7; D call uncertain. Germline V gene data show CDR1 as MNHEY and CDR2 as SMNVEV (reference sequence). The CDR3 is 12 amino acids. The germline V and J ends were trimmed by 4 bases and 7 bases, with 11 bases remaining between them. CDR3 DNA sequence: TGTGCCAGCAGTTCCCAAAACATGGAGCAGTACTTC. Its protein is CASSSQNMEQYF.

The genes are TRBV19 and TRBJ2-1; 10 bases map to TRBD1. This CDR3 comprises 15 residues. Germline V gene data show CDR1 as LNHDA and CDR2 as SQIVND (reference sequence). V lost 10 bases to trimming and J lost 5 bases; unmatched junction nucleotides: 11. The CDR3 region has the DNA TGTGCCACCCGACCGGGACAGGGGATTAACAATGAGCAGTTCTTC. Translating gives CATRPGQGINNEQFF.

This chain joins TRBV7-9 and TRBJ2-5, with 13 bases identical to TRBD2. V dropped 6 bases and J dropped 5; count of bases not matched to a gene: 12. The germline CDR1 and CDR2 sequences are SEHNR and FQNEAQ (reference sequence). This CDR3 contains 17 residues. In nucleotides, the CDR3 is TGTGCCAGCAGTTCAACCGGGACTAGCGGGGTTCGGGAGACCCAGTACTTC. This gives the protein CASSSTGTSGVRETQYF.

The V call is TRBV7-9, the J call TRBJ2-5; 8 nucleotides align to TRBD2. The J call is doubtful: the DNA matches TRBJ2-7 better. The CDR3 covers 15 residues. Germline-derived CDR1 and CDR2 are SEHNR and FQNEAQ (reference sequence). CDR3 sequence: CASSLEAGASYEQYF. The CDR3, as DNA: TGTGCCAGCAGCTTAGAAGCGGGGGCTTCCTACGAGCAGTACTTC.

This rearrangement joins TRBV7-9 to TRBJ2-3; 11 bases are shared with TRBD2. CDR1 SEHNR and CDR2 FQNEAQ come from the germline V gene (reference sequence). The CDR3 spans 13 residues. V was clipped by 1 base and J by 10 bases; unmatched bases: 1. In DNA, the CDR3 is TGTGCCAGCAGCTTAGGGACTAGCGGGCCGCAGTATTTT. Its translation is CASSLGTSGPQYF.

The chain couples TRBV5-5 to TRBJ1-1; no reliable D call. The CDR3 runs 13 residues. CDR1 SGHKS and CDR2 YYEKEE come from the germline V gene (reference sequence). With 5 bases removed from V and 4 bases from J, the gap between germline ends came to 12 bases. The CDR3 loop reads CASRPYISTEAFF. The CDR3 region has the DNA TGTGCCAGCAGGCCATATATTAGCACTGAAGCTTTCTTT.

This clone was counted a single time. The chain carries TRBV7-9 and TRBJ1-3, with D unresolved. CDR1 and CDR2 (germline): SEHNR, FQNEAQ (reference sequence). V lost 1 base and J 3 bases, leaving 7 bases between the germline ends. The CDR3 contains 14 residues. CDR3 DNA sequence: TGTGCCAGCAGCTTAGGTTCAGATGGAAACACCATATATTTT. It codes for CASSLGSDGNTIYF.

The CDR3 nucleotides are TGCAGCGTCCAGCGGGGGGGCTCCTACGAGCAGTACTTC. Translating gives CSVQRGGSYEQYF. This chain connects TRBV29-1 to TRBJ2-7, with 10 bases aligning to TRBD2. The ends lost 6 bases at V and 0 bases at J; junction bases unmatched: 2. The CDR3 has 13 residues. Per the germline V gene, CDR1 is SQVTM and CDR2 is ANQGSEA.

This chain joins TRBV29-1 and TRBJ1-1; D remains ambiguous. This CDR3 contains 15 residues. V was cut by 0 bases and J by 0 bases, with 11 bases left in between. Germline V CDR1 and CDR2: SQVTM, ANQGSEA. The CDR3 sequence: CSVEDWPGMNTEAFF. DNA for the CDR3: TGCAGCGTTGAAGATTGGCCGGGTATGAACACTGAAGCTTTCTTT. Drawing the rest from reference TRBV29-1 and TRBJ1-1, the complete variable domain is SAVISQKPSRDICQRGTSLTIQCQVDSQVTMMFWYRQQPGQSLTLIATANQGSEATYESGFVIDKFPISRPNLTFSTLTVSNMSPEDSSIYLCSVEDWPGMNTEAFFGQGTRLTVV.

V and J are TRBV5-6 and TRBJ1-2; 11 nucleotides align to TRBD1. CDR3 length: 15 residues. V was pared by 4 bases and J by 7 bases, with 9 bases of the junction left unmatched. CDR1 is SGHDT, CDR2 YYEEEE, per germline. The CDR3 coding sequence is TGTGCCAGCAGCACAGAAACCGGGACAGGGGGTGGCTACACCTTC. It specifies CASSTETGTGGGYTF. Variable domain in full (rest from reference TRBV5-6 and TRBJ1-2): DAGVTQSPTHLIKTRGQQVTLRCSPKSGHDTVSWYQQALGQGPQFIFQYYEEEERQRGNFPDRFSGHQFPNYSSELNVNALLLGDSALYLCASSTETGTGGGYTFGSGTRLTVV.